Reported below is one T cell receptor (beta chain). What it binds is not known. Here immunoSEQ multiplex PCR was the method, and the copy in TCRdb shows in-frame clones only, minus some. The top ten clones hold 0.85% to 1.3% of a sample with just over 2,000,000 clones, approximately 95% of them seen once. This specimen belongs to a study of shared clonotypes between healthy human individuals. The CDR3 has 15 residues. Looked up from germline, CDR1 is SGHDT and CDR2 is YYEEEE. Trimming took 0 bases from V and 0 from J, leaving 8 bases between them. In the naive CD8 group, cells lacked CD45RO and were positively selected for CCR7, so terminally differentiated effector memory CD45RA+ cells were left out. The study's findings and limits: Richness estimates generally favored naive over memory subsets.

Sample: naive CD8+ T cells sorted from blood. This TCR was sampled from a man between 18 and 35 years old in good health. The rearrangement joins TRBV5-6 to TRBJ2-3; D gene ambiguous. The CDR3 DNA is TGTGCCAGCAGCTTGGGCGGCGTTAGCACAGATACGCAGTATTTT. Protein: CASSLGGVSTDTQYF. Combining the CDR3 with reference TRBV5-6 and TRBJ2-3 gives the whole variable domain DAGVTQSPTHLIKTRGQQVTLRCSPKSGHDTVSWYQQALGQGPQFIFQYYEEEERQRGNFPDRFSGHQFPNYSSELNVNALLLGDSALYLCASSLGGVSTDTQYFGPGTRLTVL.